This T cell receptor (beta chain) was observed in a study of neurological immune-mediated disorders. Germline V lookup: CDR1 MNHEY, CDR2 SVGEGT. The length of the CDR3 is 17 residues. The V segment lost 4 bases and the J segment 7 bases; nucleotides outside the gene matches: 15. From 2 million PBMCs stored at -80 C, the unsorted libraries were generated. The study's findings and limits: None of the CDR3 amino acid sequences of expanded clones recurred across subjects, suggesting private repertoires in all groups.

This clonotype was picked up many times. Antigen unknown. The cDNA was synthesized by 5'RACE incorporating 10-nucleotide random UMIs. Each CDR3 protein gets one entry after TCRdb re-called the 5' RACE reads with MiXCR. This table has roughly 62,000 distinct CDR3 sequences, about an eighth appearing once. The sequencing input was PBMCs. The gene calls are TRBV6-2 or TRBV6-3 and TRBJ2-1; TRBD2 agrees at 8 bases. This receptor was taken from a man aged 60-69 years in good health. The CDR3 sequence: CASSSPSLAGRGNEQFF. As DNA, the CDR3 is TGTGCCAGCAGTTCCCCCTCCTTAGCGGGACGTGGTAATGAGCAGTTCTTC.